This TCR beta chain was observed in a study of T cells after yellow fever vaccination. Turning to this clonotype: The antigen remains undetermined.

The CDR3 sequence is 14 residues long. The germline V and J ends were trimmed by 8 bases and 2 bases, with 14 bases remaining between them. Germline CDR1 and CDR2: MNHEY and SMNVEV (reference sequence). Study-level results: From the bulk population, abundant clonotypes could contaminate and appear within FACS-sorted repertoires. On re-exposure, the response was weaker but peaked faster, at day 5 versus 15. Primary-vaccination clones mostly resurfaced post-booster (roughly 97% CD4, more than 80% CD8).

Template-switching 5'RACE yielded the TCR cDNA; a universal primer site and UMIs were added in the process. TCRdb recomputed calls from the 5' RACE reads with MiXCR, one row per CDR3 protein. This sample has 50,000 or so distinct CDR3 sequences; around 6.9% occur once, and the top ten carry about 40%. The sequenced sample was CD8+ T cells sorted from PBMCs, obtained on the day of the first yellow fever vaccination. The V and J genes are TRBV27 and TRBJ2-3; a weak D match, TRBD1 (6 bases). The source is a man aged 18 to 30 who received the YFV17D yellow fever vaccine. DNA for the CDR3: TGTGCCAGCTGGACCGGGACACACACAGATACGCAGTATTTT. Translation gives CASWTGTHTDTQYF.